This T cell receptor beta chain was profiled in a study of control samples from healthy donors and cancer patients. Germline-derived CDR1 and CDR2 are MGHRA and YSYEKL. V lost 1 base, J lost 5 bases, and 5 bases lay in between. This CDR3 region has 13 residues. Sequencing was performed with immunoSEQ multiplex PCR; in TCRdb, only in-frame clones are kept and a portion is missing. The table records roughly 120,000 clones, roughly 90% of them present only once. Material for sequencing was blood. The chain combines TRBV4-1 with TRBJ1-4; D uncertain. This clonotype was sampled from a woman in her forties or fifties in good health. The CDR3 DNA reads as TGCGCCAGCAGCCAAGCAGTAAATGAAAAACTGTTTTTT. It encodes CASSQAVNEKLFF.